The clone carrying this T cell receptor (beta chain) showed up just a few times. Its specificity is not known. The entry originates in a study of CD8+ T cells in alopecia areata. Sequencing relied on a cDNA template that was reverse transcribed from extracted RNA. Clones were sequenced by immunoSEQ multiplex PCR, and TCRdb holds only the in-frame ones, with some missing. The data contain 80,000 or so clones, around 60% of them singletons. The study, taken as a whole, reports: Shared TCR sequences were less clear between patients than in mice, possibly partly from HLA diversity.

Treatment in this sample: oral pan-JAK inhibitor, 5-10 mg twice daily. It was from alopecia areata patients that lesional scalp punch biopsies and peripheral blood were collected. Looked up from germline, CDR1 is SGHTA and CDR2 is FQGNSA. Trimming took off 5 bases at V and 3 bases at J, with 8 bases between the two ends. This CDR3 is built from 12 residues. The chain has TRBV7-2 and TRBJ2-7; D remains unclear. The clonotype comes from a human donor with alopecia areata. This specimen was CD8+ T cells sorted from blood, taken at week 24, from a patient treated with tofacitinib. In nucleotides, the CDR3 is TGTGCCAGCAGCCCCATGGACTACGAGCAGTACTTC. Encoded protein: CASSPMDYEQYF.